This T cell receptor (beta chain) was identified in a study of human T cells and chemical hapten exposure. Study outcomes and limitations: Having alopecia, the donors may differ immunologically from healthy people. Higher patch test scores went with higher counts of PT1 expanded TCRs.

The CDR3 is 17 amino acids. The V and J ends lost 5 bases and 3 bases, in that order; junction bases with no gene match: 13. Germline assignment: CDR1 SGHVS and CDR2 FNYEAQ. TCRdb independently ran MiXCR on the RACE reads; one entry per CDR3 protein. This table holds about 64,000 distinct CDR3 sequences, 9.5% to 11% found once. Comment on this clonotype: Antigen specificity is unknown.

Noted time point: patch test 3, about 24 weeks after DPC sensitization. The treatment: therapeutic diphenylcyclopropenone sensitization with weekly scalp DPC. This material consisted of whole blood, taken in connection with sensitization to the hapten diphenylcyclopropenone (DPC). The sequence derives from a woman younger than 45 with alopecia areata. Some clones in this sample may be carry-over from other donors' samples. V and J are TRBV7-6 and TRBJ2-1, with TRBD2 matching over 7 bases. CDR3 bases: TGTGCCAGCAGCGTTGTTTCCGCGGGAGTCATCTACAATGAGCAGTTCTTC. Amino acid sequence: CASSVVSAGVIYNEQFF.